Below, 23 T cell receptor beta chains from the same sample are listed, as sequenced in a study of cytomegalovirus exposure and HLA in healthy donors (dated by TCRdb to 2015 to 2018). Libraries came from the immunoSEQ multiplex PCR assay. For the multiplex PCR, a mixture combining 60 forward primers for TCR Vbeta segments and 13 reverse primers for TCR Jbeta segments was used. TCRdb stores this immuneACCESS table with in-frame sequences only. Part of the clones is absent; in the studies checked, under half of the shortfall reflects unresolved V genes, and no reason is known for the rest. The sample records 150,000 to 200,000 clones, about three quarters of which are singletons. The ten biggest clones cover 4% to 5% of the sample. The material sequenced was PBMCs. Every receptor here comes from a man between 18 and 35 years old in good health and CMV-seropositive.

The chain recombines TRBV10-1 with TRBJ2-3; TRBD1 might be the D (5 bases). Trimming removed 4 bases from V and 1 base from J, with 9 bases in between. Germline lookup yields CDR1 WNHNN and CDR2 SYGVQD (reference sequence). CDR3 length equals 14 residues. The CDR3 DNA sequence: TGCGCCAGCAGTGTAGACAGACGCACAGATACGCAGTATTTT. Translation gives CASSVDRRTDTQYF.

The sample holds a few counts of this clone. The J gene is TRBJ1-1, the V gene TRBV4-2, with a weak D call TRBD1 (5 bases). This CDR3 region has 14 residues. V lost 9 bases and J 5 bases, leaving 19 bases between the germline ends. Germline V lookup: CDR1 LGHNA, CDR2 YNFKEQ. The CDR3 spells CARHRMGGSTEAFF. CDR3 bases: TGTGCCAGGCACAGAATGGGGGGGTCGACTGAAGCTTTCTTT.

In this sample, this clone turned up a few times. V gene TRBV10-3 combines with J gene TRBJ1-5; a possible D gene is TRBD1 (6 bases). V lost 5 bases, J lost 4 bases, and 9 bases lay in between. CDR1 ENHRY and CDR2 SYGVKD come from the germline V gene. The CDR3 is made up of 13 amino acids. CDR3 amino acids: CAISPQGNQPQHF. CDR3 DNA sequence: TGTGCCATCAGTCCGCAGGGGAATCAGCCCCAGCATTTT.

This clone was counted a few times. The chain recombines TRBV5-6 with TRBJ1-4; D unresolved. The germline gives CDR1 SGHDT, CDR2 YYEEEE. V was trimmed by 3 bases and J by 4 bases, leaving 7 bases between them. The CDR3 loop spans 13 amino acids. DNA for the CDR3: TGTGCCAGCAGCTCGGTTGATAATGAAAAACTGTTTTTT. The encoded protein is CASSSVDNEKLFF.

The rearrangement links TRBV2 to TRBJ2-2; 11 nucleotides agree with TRBD2. Germline trimming cut 5 bases from V and 5 bases from J; bases unmatched to any gene: 1. CDR1 is SNHLY, CDR2 FYNNEI, per germline. This CDR3 region has 14 residues. The CDR3: CASSLAGGTGELFF. Written as DNA, the CDR3 is TGTGCCAGCAGTCTAGCGGGGGGTACCGGGGAGCTGTTTTTT.

The rearrangement links TRBV15 to TRBJ2-1, with TRBD2 identical over 12 bases. V was clipped by 1 base and J by 7 bases; unmatched bases: 5. CDR1 and CDR2 (germline): LNHNV, YYDKDF (reference sequence). The CDR3 consists of 16 residues. The CDR3 region is CATSRVSSGRGNEQFF. The CDR3 DNA sequence: TGTGCCACCAGCAGAGTTTCTAGCGGGAGGGGGAATGAGCAGTTCTTC.

This chain uses TRBV11-2 with TRBJ2-1, with 11 positions matching TRBD1. The CDR3 loop spans 12 amino acids. CDR1 SGHAT and CDR2 FQNNGV come from the germline V gene. J lost 15 bases, V lost 3 bases, and 4 bases had no gene match. CDR3 nucleotides: TGTGCCAGCAGCTTCGGGACAGGGGGTCTGTTCTTC. This encodes CASSFGTGGLFF.

The V and J genes are TRBV28 and TRBJ1-1; maybe TRBD1 (5 bases). The CDR3 runs 17 residues. Germline loops: CDR1 MDHEN, CDR2 SYDVKM. Trimming shortened V by 1 base and J by 4 bases, and 19 bases separated the two germline ends. The CDR3 nucleotides are TGTGCCAGCAGTTTATCAGGCCCGGGCAGGAGGGGCACTGAAGCTTTCTTT. As protein: CASSLSGPGRRGTEAFF.

The rearrangement uses TRBV10-3 and TRBJ2-2; TRBD2 agrees at 11 bases. Trimming at V came to 2 bases and at J to 4 bases, leaving 6 bases not matched to a gene. The germline V gene encodes CDR1 ENHRY and CDR2 SYGVKD. The CDR3 totals 17 residues. The CDR3 DNA is TGTGCCATCAGTGAGCCCACCGGGACTAGCGGCACCGGGGAGCTGTTTTTT. It is translated as CAISEPTGTSGTGELFF.

The rearrangement uses TRBV6-5 and TRBJ1-3; tentative D call: TRBD1 (5 bases). Trimming took off 8 bases at V and 0 bases at J, with 8 bases between the two ends. The CDR3 runs to 13 residues. Germline-derived CDR1 and CDR2 are MNHEY and SVGAGI. The CDR3 DNA reads TGTGCCAGCGCCACAGGCTCTGGAAACACCATATATTTT. This translates into CASATGSGNTIYF.

The chain couples TRBV7-3 to TRBJ2-5; TRBD2 aligns across 8 bases. The CDR3 totals 16 residues. V shed 6 bases, J shed 2 bases, and the junction held 11 bases outside the gene matches. Germline V CDR1 and CDR2: SGHTA, FQGTGA. The CDR3 DNA follows: TGTGCCAGCAGTCTAGTGGCAGCGGGGGCTCAAGAGACCCAGTACTTC. It translates to CASSLVAAGAQETQYF.

V usage is TRBV7-9 and J usage is TRBJ2-2; 7 bases line up with TRBD2. The CDR3 extends over 15 amino acids. The V and J ends lost 5 bases and 1 base, in that order; junction bases with no gene match: 4. Germline V gene data show CDR1 as SEHNR and CDR2 as FQNEAQ (reference sequence). The CDR3 region is CASSPPGGNTGELFF. CDR3 nucleotide sequence: TGTGCCAGCAGCCCACCGGGGGGGAACACCGGGGAGCTGTTTTTT. Full variable domain (rest looked up from reference TRBV7-9 and TRBJ2-2): DTGVSQNPRHKITKRGQNVTFRCDPISEHNRLYWYRQTLGQGPEFLTYFQNEAQLEKSRLLSDRFSAERPKGSFSTLEIQRTEQGDSAMYLCASSPPGGNTGELFFGEGSRLTVL.

The V gene is TRBV10-3, the J gene TRBJ1-1, with D unclear. CDR3 length equals 13 residues. The ends were cut back, 7 bases at V and 4 bases at J, with 13 bases in the middle. Germline-derived CDR1 and CDR2 are ENHRY and SYGVKD. This CDR3 reads CAITQAGPTEAFF. In DNA, the CDR3 is TGTGCCATCACCCAGGCGGGTCCCACTGAAGCTTTCTTT.

V usage is TRBV10-3 and J usage is TRBJ1-2; D may be TRBD1 (6 bases). The CDR3 covers 14 residues. Germline lookup yields CDR1 ENHRY and CDR2 SYGVKD. V was pared by 8 bases and J by 1 base, with 14 bases between. Here the CDR3 DNA reads TGTGCCATCGGACGGGACACCGATAACTATGGCTACACCTTC. Its translation: CAIGRDTDNYGYTF.

This sequence joins TRBV5-1 and TRBJ2-3; 9 positions agree with TRBD2. The V gene's germline CDR1 is SGHRS and CDR2 YFSETQ. The CDR3 sequence is 15 residues long. V lost 4 bases, J lost 6 bases, and 9 bases stayed unmatched. The CDR3 reads CASSQGGRADDTQYF. In DNA form, the CDR3 reads TGCGCCAGCAGCCAGGGCGGGAGGGCCGACGATACGCAGTATTTT.

V and J are TRBV7-9 and TRBJ1-1; D call uncertain. The CDR3 totals 15 residues. Trimming left V 5 bases short and J 3 bases short, with 16 bases between. From germline, CDR1 is SEHNR and CDR2 FQNEAQ (reference sequence). The CDR3 sequence: CASSAPILEDTEAFF. CDR3 coding DNA: TGTGCCAGCAGCGCGCCGATTCTGGAGGACACTGAAGCTTTCTTT.

The gene calls are TRBV19 and TRBJ1-5, with D possibly TRBD1 on 5 matching bases. Germline values: CDR1 LNHDA, CDR2 SQIVND (reference sequence). V was clipped by 11 bases and J by 3 bases, with 23 bases between them. The CDR3 runs 16 residues. The CDR3 loop reads CACREGFTLINQPQHF. The DNA of the CDR3 is TGTGCCTGCAGGGAGGGTTTTACCCTTATCAATCAGCCCCAGCATTTT.

V gene TRBV29-1 combines with J gene TRBJ1-4, with D perhaps matching TRBD1 (6 bases). CDR3 size: 14 residues. Trimming pared 6 bases from V and 0 bases from J, leaving 11 bases between. The germline CDR1 and CDR2 sequences are SQVTM and ANQGSEA. This chain's CDR3 is CSVRTDATNEKLFF. The CDR3 DNA follows: TGCAGCGTCCGGACAGATGCAACTAATGAAAAACTGTTTTTT.

The chain uses TRBV11-2 and TRBJ2-1, with 12 bases aligning to TRBD2. The CDR3 spans 18 residues. J was trimmed by 4 bases and V by 3 bases; bases with no gene match: 10. Germline loops: CDR1 SGHAT, CDR2 FQNNGV. DNA for the CDR3: TGTGCCAGCAGCTTGGGTGTCGGGGGACTAGCGGGTTACAATGAGCAGTTCTTC. It yields the protein CASSLGVGGLAGYNEQFF. Supplemented by reference TRBV11-2 and TRBJ2-1, the full variable domain reads EAGVAQSPRYKIIEKRQSVAFWCNPISGHATLYWYQQILGQGPKLLIQFQNNGVVDDSQLPKDRFSAERLKGVDSTLKIQPAKLEDSAVYLCASSLGVGGLAGYNEQFFGPGTRLTVL.

This clone has only one observation. This chain connects TRBV11-2 to TRBJ1-2; 9 bases line up with TRBD1. The germline V gene encodes CDR1 SGHAT and CDR2 FQNNGV. With 5 bases clipped from V and 7 bases from J, the junction kept 8 bases outside the gene matches. The CDR3 has 14 residues. The DNA for the CDR3 is TGTGCCAGCAGCGTTGGACAGGGGACCTCTGGCTACACCTTC. This gives the protein CASSVGQGTSGYTF. Complete variable domain (other parts from reference TRBV11-2 and TRBJ1-2): EAGVAQSPRYKIIEKRQSVAFWCNPISGHATLYWYQQILGQGPKLLIQFQNNGVVDDSQLPKDRFSAERLKGVDSTLKIQPAKLEDSAVYLCASSVGQGTSGYTFGSGTRLTVV.

This rearrangement joins TRBV7-2 to TRBJ2-1; 8 bases map to TRBD2. The CDR3 is 14 residues long. With 5 bases clipped from V and 5 bases from J, the junction kept 5 bases outside the gene matches. CDR1 is SGHTA, CDR2 FQGNSA, per germline. CDR3 DNA: TGTGCCAGCAGCGATCGGACTAGCAACAATGAGCAGTTCTTC. Its protein is CASSDRTSNNEQFF.

There are a few counts of this clone. The chain couples TRBV14 to TRBJ1-2, with D tentatively TRBD1 (6 bases). The germline V gene encodes CDR1 SGHDN and CDR2 FVKESK. V was shortened by 4 bases and J by 10 bases, with 19 bases between the two germline ends. The CDR3 length is 14 residues. The CDR3 nucleotides read TGTGCCAGCAGCCCAGGGGCAGGGTTGAATGCCTACACCTTC. Its translation is CASSPGAGLNAYTF.

J is TRBJ1-2 and V is TRBV29-1; 10 positions match TRBD1. The length of the CDR3 is 15 residues. Germline V CDR1 and CDR2: SQVTM, ANQGSEA. With V trimmed by 4 bases and J by 1 base, 6 bases remained unmatched. In nucleotides, the CDR3 is TGCAGCGTTGGGGGACAGGGGCTCGGTAACTATGGCTACACCTTC. Its translation: CSVGGQGLGNYGYTF.